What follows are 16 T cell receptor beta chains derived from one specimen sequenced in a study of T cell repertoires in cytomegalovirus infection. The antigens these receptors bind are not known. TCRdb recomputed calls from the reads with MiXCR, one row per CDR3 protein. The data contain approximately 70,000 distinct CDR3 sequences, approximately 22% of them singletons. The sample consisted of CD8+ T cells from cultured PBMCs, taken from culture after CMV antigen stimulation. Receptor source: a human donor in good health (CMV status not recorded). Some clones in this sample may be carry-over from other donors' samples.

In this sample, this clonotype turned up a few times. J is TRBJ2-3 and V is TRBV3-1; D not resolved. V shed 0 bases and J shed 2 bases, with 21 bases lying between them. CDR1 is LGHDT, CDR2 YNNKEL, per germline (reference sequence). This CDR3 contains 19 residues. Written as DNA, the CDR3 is TGTGCCAGCAGCCAAGAAGTAGGAAGGCACTACCTCTTCACAGATACGCAGTATTTT. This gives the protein CASSQEVGRHYLFTDTQYF.

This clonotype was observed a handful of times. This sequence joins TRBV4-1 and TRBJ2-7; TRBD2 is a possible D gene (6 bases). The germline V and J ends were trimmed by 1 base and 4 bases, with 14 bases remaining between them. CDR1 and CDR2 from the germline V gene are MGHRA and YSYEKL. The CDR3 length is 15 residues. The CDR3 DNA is TGCGCCAGCAGCCAAGGGGGATTTGGGGGGTACGAGCAGTACTTC. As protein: CASSQGGFGGYEQYF.

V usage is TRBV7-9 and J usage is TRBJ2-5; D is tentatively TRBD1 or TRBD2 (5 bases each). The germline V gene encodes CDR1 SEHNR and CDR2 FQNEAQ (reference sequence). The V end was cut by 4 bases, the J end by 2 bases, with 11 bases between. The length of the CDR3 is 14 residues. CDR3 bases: TGTGCCAGCAGCTCCTGGGGGAGTCAAGAGACCCAGTACTTC. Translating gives CASSSWGSQETQYF. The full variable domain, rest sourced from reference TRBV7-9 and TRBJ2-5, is DTGVSQNPRHKITKRGQNVTFRCDPISEHNRLYWYRQTLGQGPEFLTYFQNEAQLEKSRLLSDRFSAERPKGSFSTLEIQRTEQGDSAMYLCASSSWGSQETQYFGPGTRLLVL.

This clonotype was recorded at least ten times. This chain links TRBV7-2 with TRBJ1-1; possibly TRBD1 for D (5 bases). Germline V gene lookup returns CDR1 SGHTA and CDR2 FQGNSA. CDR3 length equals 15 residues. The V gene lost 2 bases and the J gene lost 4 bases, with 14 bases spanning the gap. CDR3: CASSLSFQGGTEAFF. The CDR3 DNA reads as TGTGCCAGCAGCTTATCCTTCCAGGGCGGCACTGAAGCTTTCTTT.

The DNA for the CDR3 is TGTGCCAGCAGCCCGGGGCCTTTAACCGAGACCCAGTACTTC. It yields the protein CASSPGPLTETQYF. J is TRBJ2-5 and V is TRBV7-2, with D perhaps being TRBD1 or TRBD2 (5 bases each). The CDR3 length is 14 residues. V was trimmed by 5 bases and J by 5 bases, leaving 15 bases between them. From germline, CDR1 is SGHTA and CDR2 FQGNSA.

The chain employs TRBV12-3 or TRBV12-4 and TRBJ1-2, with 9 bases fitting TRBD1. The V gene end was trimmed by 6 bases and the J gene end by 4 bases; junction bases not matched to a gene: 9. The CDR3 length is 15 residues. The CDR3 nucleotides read TGTGCCAGCAGATTGGAGACAGGGGGACCCTATGGCTACACCTTC. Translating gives CASRLETGGPYGYTF.

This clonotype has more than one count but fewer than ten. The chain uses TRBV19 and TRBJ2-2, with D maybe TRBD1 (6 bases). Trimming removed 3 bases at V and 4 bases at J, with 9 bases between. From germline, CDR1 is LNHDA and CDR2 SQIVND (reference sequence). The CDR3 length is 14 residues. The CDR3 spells CASSILGGTGELFF. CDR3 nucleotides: TGTGCCAGTAGTATCTTAGGGGGCACCGGGGAGCTGTTTTTT.

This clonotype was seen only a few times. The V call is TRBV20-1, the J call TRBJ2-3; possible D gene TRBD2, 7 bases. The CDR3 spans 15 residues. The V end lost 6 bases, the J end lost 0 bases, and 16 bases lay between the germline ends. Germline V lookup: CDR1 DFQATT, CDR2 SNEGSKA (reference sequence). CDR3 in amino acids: CSAPSRGRSTDTQYF. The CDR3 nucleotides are TGCAGTGCACCGTCGCGGGGGCGTAGCACAGATACGCAGTATTTT.

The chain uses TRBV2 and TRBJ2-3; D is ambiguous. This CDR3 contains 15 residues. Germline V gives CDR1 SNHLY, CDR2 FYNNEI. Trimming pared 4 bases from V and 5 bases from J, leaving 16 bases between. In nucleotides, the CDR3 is TGTGCCAGCAGTGGAGGATCGGCGTGGGTAGATACGCAGTATTTT. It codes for CASSGGSAWVDTQYF.

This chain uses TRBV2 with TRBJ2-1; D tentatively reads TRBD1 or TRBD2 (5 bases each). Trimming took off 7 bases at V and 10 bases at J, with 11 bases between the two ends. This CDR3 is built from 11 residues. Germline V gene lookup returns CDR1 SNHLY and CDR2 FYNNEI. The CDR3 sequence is CASMWGGEQFF. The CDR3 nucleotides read TGTGCCAGCATGTGGGGCGGGGAGCAGTTCTTC. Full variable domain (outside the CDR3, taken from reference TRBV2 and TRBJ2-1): EPEVTQTPSHQVTQMGQEVILRCVPISNHLYFYWYRQILGQKVEFLVSFYNNEISEKSEIFDDQFSVERPDGSNFTLKIRSTKLEDSAMYFCASMWGGEQFFGPGTRLTVL.

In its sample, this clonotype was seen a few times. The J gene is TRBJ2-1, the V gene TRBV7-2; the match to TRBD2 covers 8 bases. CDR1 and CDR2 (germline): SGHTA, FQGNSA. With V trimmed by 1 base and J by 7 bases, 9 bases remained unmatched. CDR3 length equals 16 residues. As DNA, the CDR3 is TGTGCCAGCAGCTTAGAACTCGGGGGGGCCGAAAATGAGCAGTTCTTC. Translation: CASSLELGGAENEQFF.

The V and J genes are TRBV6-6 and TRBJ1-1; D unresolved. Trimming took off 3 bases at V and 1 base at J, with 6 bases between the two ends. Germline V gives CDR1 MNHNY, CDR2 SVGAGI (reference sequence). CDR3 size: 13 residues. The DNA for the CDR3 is TGTGCCAGCAGTTATAGCTGGAACACTGAAGCTTTCTTT. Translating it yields CASSYSWNTEAFF.

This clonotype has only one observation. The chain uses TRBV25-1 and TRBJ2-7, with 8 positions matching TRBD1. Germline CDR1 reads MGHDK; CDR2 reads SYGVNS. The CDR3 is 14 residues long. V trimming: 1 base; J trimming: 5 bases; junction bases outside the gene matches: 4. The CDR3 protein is CASSEFGQGNEQYF. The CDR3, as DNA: TGTGCCAGCAGTGAATTTGGACAGGGAAACGAGCAGTACTTC.

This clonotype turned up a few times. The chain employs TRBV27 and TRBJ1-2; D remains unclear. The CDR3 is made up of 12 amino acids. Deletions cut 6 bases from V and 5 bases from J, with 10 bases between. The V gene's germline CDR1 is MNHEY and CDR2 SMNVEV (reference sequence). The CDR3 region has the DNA TGTGCCAGCAGCTTGGACGGATATGGCTACACCTTC. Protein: CASSLDGYGYTF.

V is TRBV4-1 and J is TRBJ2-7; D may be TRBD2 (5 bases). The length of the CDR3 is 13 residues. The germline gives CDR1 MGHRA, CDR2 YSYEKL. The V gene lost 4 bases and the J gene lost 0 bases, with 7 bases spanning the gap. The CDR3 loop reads CASSPRGSYEQYF. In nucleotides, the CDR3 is TGCGCCAGCAGCCCCCGGGGCTCCTACGAGCAGTACTTC.

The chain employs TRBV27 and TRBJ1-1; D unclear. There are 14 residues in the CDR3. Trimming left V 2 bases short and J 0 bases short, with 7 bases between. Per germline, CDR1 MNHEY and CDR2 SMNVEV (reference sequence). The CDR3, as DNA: TGTGCCAGCAGTTTAAGTGGGATGAACACTGAAGCTTTCTTT. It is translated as CASSLSGMNTEAFF.